This T cell receptor (beta chain) was captured in a study (TCRdb year 2016). Libraries were constructed by RT-PCR. Instrument used: Illumina MiSeq. TCRdb redid the processing of the public reads, applying fastp at Q25 and MiXCR, and retained in-frame beta chains. Duplicate CDR3 protein sequences are folded into a single record with the most common DNA and genes. This sample comprises around 700,000 distinct CDR3 sequences, approximately 15% of them detected only once. The top ten hold 3.6% of the sample. Taken from cysteine to phenylalanine, the CDR3 has 14 residues. Only the CDR3 DNA stays, 42 bases, in frame from base 1. Trimming takes 5 bases from V and 7 bases from J, and the germline ends sit 17 bases apart. CDR1 KGHSH and CDR2 LQKENI were looked up in the germline V gene. Remarks on this clonotype: The clone's antigen remains unknown. No quality values exist for individual bases; no much larger clone is one base distant.

The sample taken for sequencing was memory CD4+ T cells from blood. Recombination linked TRBV18 to TRBJ1-2; the D segment cannot be called with confidence. The TCR comes from a female donor in good health, serving as a healthy control. The CDR3 reads as follows: CASSTGSEARGYTF. The DNA sequence follows: TGTGCCAGCTCAACGGGATCGGAAGCCCGTGGCTACACCTTC.